The next 30 T cell receptor beta chains were all read from a single sample in a study of blood T cell repertoires in COVID-19. Clones were read by immunoSEQ multiplex PCR, and TCRdb kept only the in-frame ones, dropping some. The repertoire consists of about 170,000 clones, with 80% to 90% occurring once and the leading ten covering 15% to 20%. The material sequenced was peripheral blood. The receptors here all came from a woman aged 70-85 years who had recovered from COVID-19.

The chain couples TRBV10-3 to TRBJ1-3; no reliable D call. The CDR3 covers 15 residues. Trimming left V 1 base short and J 4 bases short, with 11 bases between. CDR1 ENHRY and CDR2 SYGVKD come from the germline V gene. In nucleotides, the CDR3 is TGTGCCATCAGTGAGTACGGTCCGAGGGGAAACACCATATATTTT. Its protein product is CAISEYGPRGNTIYF.

The V call is TRBV5-4, the J call TRBJ1-2; maybe TRBD1 (6 bases). Trimming removed 1 base from V and 3 bases from J, with 13 bases in between. This CDR3 spans 15 amino acids. Germline CDR1 SGHNT, CDR2 YYREEE (reference sequence). Written as DNA, the CDR3 is TGTGCCAGCAGCTTGAGGGGGGGCCATTACTATGGCTACACCTTC. It specifies CASSLRGGHYYGYTF.

This clone was observed many times. The chain recombines TRBV7-2 with TRBJ2-7; 7 nucleotides line up with TRBD1. The ends lost 5 bases at V and 6 bases at J; junction bases unmatched: 7. Germline CDR1 is SGHTA and CDR2 is FQGNSA. CDR3 length: 13 residues. The CDR3 DNA is TGTGCCAGCAGCCCAGGGGGTGGTTCCGAGCAGTACTTC. It translates to CASSPGGGSEQYF.

V and J are TRBV6-5 and TRBJ1-2; TRBD1 matches 10 bases. CDR3 length equals 15 residues. Germline V gives CDR1 MNHEY, CDR2 SVGAGI. Unmatched junction bases numbered 9, after V lost 6 bases and J lost 5 bases. The CDR3, as DNA: TGTGCCAGCAGCCATGGGGGACAGGGGCGTTATGGCTACACCTTC. This translates into CASSHGGQGRYGYTF.

This chain joins TRBV6-5 and TRBJ1-1, with D possibly TRBD1 on 5 matching bases. In germline, CDR1 is MNHEY, CDR2 SVGAGI. CDR3 length: 15 residues. The germline V and J ends were trimmed by 2 bases and 4 bases, with 14 bases remaining between them. The CDR3 loop is CASSYGAGRATEAFF. For the CDR3, the DNA is TGTGCCAGCAGTTACGGGGCAGGCCGTGCCACTGAAGCTTTCTTT.

This clone was found a few times. The chain is built from TRBV2 and TRBJ1-6, with D tentatively TRBD1 (6 bases). Trimming took off 11 bases at V and 7 bases at J, with 15 bases between the two ends. The CDR3 covers 13 residues. CDR1 and CDR2 (germline): SNHLY, FYNNEI. CDR3 sequence: CAAPGQGNSPLHF. Here the CDR3 DNA reads TGTGCCGCCCCGGGACAAGGAAATTCACCCCTCCACTTT.

Notes on this clone: The sample has other DNA sequences that encode this CDR3 too. V usage is TRBV3-1 (or the pseudogene TRBV3-2) and J usage is TRBJ2-5; TRBD2 aligns across 10 bases. Germline trimming cut 0 bases from V and 5 bases from J; bases unmatched to any gene: 0. The CDR3 loop spans 14 amino acids. Germline V gene sequence: CDR1 LGHDT, CDR2 YNNKEL (reference sequence). CDR3 sequence reads: CASSQDSGGETQYF. In nucleotides, the CDR3 is TGTGCCAGCAGCCAAGATAGCGGGGGGGAGACCCAGTACTTC.

The V gene is TRBV30, the J gene TRBJ1-4, with D maybe TRBD1 (6 bases). The V and J ends lost 1 base and 8 bases respectively, with 17 bases between them. Per the germline V gene, CDR1 is GTSNPN and CDR2 is SVGIG (reference sequence). The CDR3 is 15 amino acids. The CDR3 DNA follows: TGTGCCTGGAGTGGGCCGGAGGGGGGGAGGGAAAAACTGTTTTTT. This translates into CAWSGPEGGREKLFF.

The rearrangement links TRBV4-1 to TRBJ1-2, with D possibly TRBD1 on 6 matching bases. The CDR3 is 19 amino acids. Germline CDR1 is MGHRA and CDR2 is YSYEKL. V was clipped by 1 base and J by 6 bases, with 27 bases between them. The CDR3: CASSQGRGTQGGAVNGYTF. The CDR3 bases are TGCGCCAGCAGCCAAGGTCGCGGGACGCAAGGGGGGGCGGTCAATGGCTACACCTTC.

Remarks on this clone: Additional DNA sequences in this sample encode the identical CDR3. This rearrangement joins TRBV3-1 (or the pseudogene TRBV3-2) to TRBJ2-5, with 10 bases lining up with TRBD2. The CDR3 length is 14 residues. From germline, CDR1 is LGHDT and CDR2 YNNKEL (reference sequence). Trimming removed 6 bases from V and 5 bases from J; junction bases left unmatched: 6. CDR3: CASSPSGSGETQYF. The DNA for the CDR3 is TGTGCCAGCAGTCCTAGCGGGAGTGGGGAGACCCAGTACTTC.

The rearrangement links TRBV4-3 to TRBJ2-7; 7 positions agree with TRBD1. Germline CDR1 LGHNA, CDR2 YSLEER. The CDR3 extends over 16 amino acids. Losses at the gene ends were 0 bases for V and 2 bases for J; bases not matched to a gene: 7. Written as DNA, the CDR3 is TGCGCCAGCAGCCAAGATCCAGGGGGTCTGGCCTACGAGCAGTACTTC. Translating it yields CASSQDPGGLAYEQYF.

The rearrangement joins TRBV19 to TRBJ1-6; TRBD1 is a possible D gene (6 bases). Trimming left V 6 bases short and J 4 bases short, with 10 bases between. CDR3 length: 14 residues. CDR1 and CDR2 from the germline V gene are LNHDA and SQIVND (reference sequence). CDR3 residues: CASSRTGYNSPLHF. The CDR3 DNA reads TGTGCCAGTAGCCGTACAGGGTATAATTCACCCCTCCACTTT.

The genes are TRBV7-3 and TRBJ2-5, with 10 nucleotides matching TRBD2. V lost 5 bases to trimming and J lost 1 base; unmatched junction nucleotides: 4. Per the germline V gene, CDR1 is SGHTA and CDR2 is FQGTGA. The CDR3 has 15 residues. In DNA, the CDR3 is TGTGCCAGCAGCACCGGACTAGCGGCCCAAGAGACCCAGTACTTC. The encoded protein is CASSTGLAAQETQYF.

As to this clone: Other DNA sequences from this sample encode an identical CDR3 as well. The chain uses TRBV29-1 and TRBJ2-6, with TRBD1 matching over 11 bases. This CDR3 contains 15 residues. The V segment lost 6 bases and the J segment 1 base; nucleotides outside the gene matches: 2. Germline loops: CDR1 SQVTM, CDR2 ANQGSEA. This chain's CDR3 is CSVGQGASGANVLTF. DNA of the CDR3: TGCAGCGTCGGACAGGGGGCGTCTGGGGCCAACGTCCTGACTTTC.

CDR3 region: CASSSSAGTEAFF. The CDR3 coding sequence is TGTGCCAGTAGTTCGTCCGCGGGCACTGAAGCTTTCTTT. This chain joins TRBV19 and TRBJ1-1; no firm D call. V was cut by 5 bases and J by 4 bases, with 11 bases left in between. CDR1 and CDR2 (germline): LNHDA, SQIVND (reference sequence). This CDR3 region has 13 residues.

In this sample, this clone turned up a few times. The rearrangement uses TRBV19 and TRBJ2-7; possible D gene TRBD2, 6 bases. Germline CDR1 reads LNHDA; CDR2 reads SQIVND (reference sequence). V was shortened by 7 bases and J by 7 bases, with 14 bases between the two germline ends. This CDR3 is built from 12 residues. CDR3 nucleotide sequence: TGTGCCAGTACCGGGACTGGCTGGGAGCAGTACTTC. Residues: CASTGTGWEQYF.

The chain uses TRBV2 and TRBJ1-1, with D possibly TRBD1 on 5 matching bases. Trimming cost V 6 bases and J 2 bases, with 16 bases left between them. Germline V gene sequence: CDR1 SNHLY, CDR2 FYNNEI. CDR3 length: 15 residues. CDR3 in amino acids: CASRRGSQRNTEAFF. CDR3 bases: TGTGCCAGCAGACGGGGGTCCCAAAGAAACACTGAAGCTTTCTTT.

The CDR3 loop reads CASSLGASGGDEQFF. In DNA form, the CDR3 reads TGTGCCAGCAGCTTAGGAGCTAGCGGGGGGGATGAGCAGTTCTTC. J is TRBJ2-1 and V is TRBV11-2; the match to TRBD2 covers 12 bases. The trim removed 1 base at V and 8 bases at J, leaving 3 bases unmatched. The germline V gene encodes CDR1 SGHAT and CDR2 FQNNGV. This CDR3 has 15 amino acids.

V is TRBV9 and J is TRBJ2-1, with TRBD2 identical over 7 bases. Per the germline V gene, CDR1 is SGDLS and CDR2 is YYNGEE. Unmatched junction bases numbered 7, after V lost 4 bases and J lost 6 bases. The CDR3 sequence is 14 residues long. The CDR3 spells CASSPLGGFNEQFF. The CDR3, as DNA: TGTGCCAGCAGCCCCCTCGGGGGGTTCAATGAGCAGTTCTTC.

This sequence joins TRBV4-2 and TRBJ2-1; TRBD2 matches 11 bases. Per the germline V gene, CDR1 is LGHNA and CDR2 is YNFKEQ. CDR3 length: 21 residues. With V trimmed by 4 bases and J by 0 bases, 17 bases remained unmatched. The CDR3 region is CASSPPPGLAAPGPSYNEQFF. As DNA, the CDR3 is TGTGCCAGCAGCCCGCCGCCGGGACTAGCGGCCCCAGGCCCCTCCTACAATGAGCAGTTCTTC.

This chain uses TRBV7-8 with TRBJ2-3; D call uncertain. Between the trimmed V and J ends, which lost 5 bases and 0 bases, there was a span of 9 bases. Germline loops: CDR1 SGHVS, CDR2 FQNEAQ. This CDR3 region has 14 residues. The CDR3 nucleotides read TGTGCCAGCAGCCCACTGAGGAGCACAGATACGCAGTATTTT. It is translated as CASSPLRSTDTQYF.

This clone appeared once. The genes are TRBV6-2 or TRBV6-3 and TRBJ2-5; 9 nucleotides align to TRBD2. This CDR3 is 15 amino acids long. V shed 4 bases and J 0 bases; nucleotides not matched to a gene: 3. Per germline, CDR1 MNHEY and CDR2 SVGEGT. The CDR3 region has the DNA TGTGCCAGCAGTTGGGCTAGCGGGGACCAAGAGACCCAGTACTTC. Encoded protein: CASSWASGDQETQYF.

The V call is TRBV28, the J call TRBJ1-2; TRBD1 aligns across 7 bases. The J segment lost 3 bases and the V segment lost 5 bases, leaving 9 bases of the junction unmatched. The length of the CDR3 is 15 residues. Looked up from germline, CDR1 is MDHEN and CDR2 is SYDVKM. The CDR3 nucleotides read TGTGCCAGCAGTACACAGGGGCAAGGGGACTATGGCTACACCTTC. It codes for CASSTQGQGDYGYTF.

J is TRBJ2-1 and V is TRBV5-1, with 8 bases identical to TRBD2. Losses at the gene ends were 4 bases for V and 0 bases for J; bases not matched to a gene: 3. CDR3 length: 15 amino acids. CDR1 is SGHRS, CDR2 YFSETQ, per germline. CDR3 bases: TGCGCCAGCAGCCCGACTAGCGACTCCTACAATGAGCAGTTCTTC. This translates into CASSPTSDSYNEQFF.

The chain carries TRBV7-3 and TRBJ2-3; 9 bases line up with TRBD2. The CDR3 runs 18 residues. J was trimmed by 4 bases and V by 5 bases; bases with no gene match: 16. Germline-derived CDR1 and CDR2 are SGHTA and FQGTGA. The CDR3 is CASSRGLGASGVPDTQYF. As DNA, the CDR3 is TGTGCCAGCAGCCGAGGACTGGGGGCTAGCGGGGTCCCAGATACGCAGTATTTT. The full variable domain, its missing parts supplied by reference TRBV7-3 and TRBJ2-3, is GAGVSQTPSNKVTEKGKYVELRCDPISGHTALYWYRQSLGQGPEFLIYFQGTGAADDSGLPNDRFFAVRPEGSVSTLKIQRTERGDSAVYLCASSRGLGASGVPDTQYFGPGTRLTVL.

This chain links TRBV9 with TRBJ2-5; 7 bases are a match to TRBD2. Germline CDR1 is SGDLS and CDR2 is YYNGEE. The CDR3 covers 14 residues. V shed 4 bases and J 1 base; nucleotides not matched to a gene: 4. The CDR3 here is CASSPTGGQETQYF. CDR3 nucleotide sequence: TGTGCCAGCAGCCCGACGGGGGGCCAAGAGACCCAGTACTTC.

The V call is TRBV29-1, the J call TRBJ2-7, with D possibly being TRBD1 (5 bases). Germline CDR1 SQVTM, CDR2 ANQGSEA. V was shortened by 1 base and J by 2 bases, with 15 bases between the two germline ends. CDR3 length equals 15 residues. CDR3 nucleotide sequence: TGCAGCGTTGAAGTAGTGACAGCTTTCGCCTACGAGCAGTACTTC. It is translated as CSVEVVTAFAYEQYF.

The CDR3 sequence is CASSRSGLDTEAFF. For the CDR3, the DNA is TGTGCCAGCAGCCGGTCAGGGTTGGACACTGAAGCTTTCTTT. This chain joins TRBV3-1 (or the pseudogene TRBV3-2) and TRBJ1-1; perhaps TRBD1 as D (5 bases). Per the germline V gene, CDR1 is LGHDT and CDR2 is YNNKEL (reference sequence). The CDR3 sequence is 14 residues long. V was shortened by 4 bases and J by 3 bases, with 12 bases between the two germline ends.

The chain links TRBV6-5 to TRBJ1-2; a weak D match, TRBD1 (6 bases). Germline V gene lookup returns CDR1 MNHEY and CDR2 SVGAGI. The CDR3 has 14 residues. The V and J ends lost 10 bases and 4 bases respectively, with 19 bases between them. The CDR3 protein is CATTTGGAGYGYTF. DNA for the CDR3: TGTGCCACCACAACCGGGGGGGCGGGCTATGGCTACACCTTC.

The rearrangement joins TRBV3-1 (or the pseudogene TRBV3-2) to TRBJ2-1; 9 bases fit TRBD1. This CDR3 contains 15 residues. Trimming took 7 bases from V and 7 from J; bases not matched to a gene: 11. Germline lookup yields CDR1 LGHDT and CDR2 YNNKEL (reference sequence). This CDR3 reads CASTLSGQGGNEQFF. As DNA, the CDR3 is TGTGCCAGCACCCTATCGGGACAGGGTGGGAATGAGCAGTTCTTC.